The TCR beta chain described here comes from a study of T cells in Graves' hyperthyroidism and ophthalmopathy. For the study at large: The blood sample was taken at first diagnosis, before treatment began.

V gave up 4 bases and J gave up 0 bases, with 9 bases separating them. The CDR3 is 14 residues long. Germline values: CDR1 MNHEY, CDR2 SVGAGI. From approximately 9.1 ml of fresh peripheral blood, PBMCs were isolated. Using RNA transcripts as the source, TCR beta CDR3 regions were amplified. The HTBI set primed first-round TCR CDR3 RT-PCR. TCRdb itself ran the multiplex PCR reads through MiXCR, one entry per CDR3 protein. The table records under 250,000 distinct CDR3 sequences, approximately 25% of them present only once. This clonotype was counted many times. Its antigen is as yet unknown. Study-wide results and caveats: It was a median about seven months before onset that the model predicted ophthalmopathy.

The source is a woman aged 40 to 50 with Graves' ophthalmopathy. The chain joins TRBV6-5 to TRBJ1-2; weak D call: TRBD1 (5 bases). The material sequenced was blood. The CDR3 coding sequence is TGTGCCAGCAGTTCGTCGGGGGCTAACTATGGCTACACCTTC. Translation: CASSSSGANYGYTF.